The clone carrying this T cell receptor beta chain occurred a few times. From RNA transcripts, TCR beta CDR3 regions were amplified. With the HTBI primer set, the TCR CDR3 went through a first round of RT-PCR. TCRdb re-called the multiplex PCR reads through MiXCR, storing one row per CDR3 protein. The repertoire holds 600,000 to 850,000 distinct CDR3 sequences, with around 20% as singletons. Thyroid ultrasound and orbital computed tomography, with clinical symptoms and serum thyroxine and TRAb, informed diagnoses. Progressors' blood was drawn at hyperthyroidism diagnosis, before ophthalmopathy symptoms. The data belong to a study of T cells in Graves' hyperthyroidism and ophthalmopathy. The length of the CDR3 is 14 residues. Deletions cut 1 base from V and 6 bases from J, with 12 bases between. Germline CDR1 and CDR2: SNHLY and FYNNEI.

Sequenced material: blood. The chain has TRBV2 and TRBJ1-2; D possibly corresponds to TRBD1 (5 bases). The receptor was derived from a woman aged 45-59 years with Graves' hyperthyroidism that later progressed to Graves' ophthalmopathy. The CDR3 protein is CASSEVGQGNGYTF. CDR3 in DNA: TGTGCCAGCAGTGAAGTGGGTCAGGGTAATGGCTACACCTTC.